This entry lists 5 T cell receptor beta chains sequenced from one sample in a study of T cells after yellow fever vaccination (dated by TCRdb to the late 2010s). Reading the label with the study, this specimen's treatment or condition is: live attenuated yellow fever vaccine strain. Library generation was performed with 5' RACE. The run used an Illumina HiSeq 2500. The public reads were quality trimmed at Q25 with fastp and then assembled into clones with MiXCR by TCRdb, keeping productive beta chains. Identical CDR3 protein sequences are pooled into one entry, listed with their most common genes and DNA. This sample is represented by 320,000 or so distinct CDR3 sequences; around 8.1% of them were singletons. The top ten hold under 20% of the sample. The sample consisted of PBMCs, taken about 41 days after the first yellow fever vaccination. The source of these receptors is a man aged 18 to 35 who received the YFV17D yellow fever vaccine.

This clonotype was observed a handful of times. This chain connects TRBV6-5 to TRBJ1-4; D possibly corresponds to TRBD1 (6 bases). V was clipped by 2 bases and J by 5 bases, with 12 bases between them. The CDR3 is 15 residues long. The germline gives CDR1 MNHEY, CDR2 SVGAGI. The CDR3 DNA reads as TGTGCCAGCAGTTACGGGGGGCAGCTAAATGAAAAACTGTTTTTT. As protein: CASSYGGQLNEKLFF.

This clonotype was seen more than once but under ten times. The rearrangement joins TRBV5-6 to TRBJ2-3; 9 bases are shared with TRBD1. Germline V CDR1 and CDR2: SGHDT, YYEEEE. J gave up 1 base and V 4 bases, and 4 bases lay outside the gene matches. This CDR3 has 15 amino acids. CDR3: CASSADRGGTDTQYF. Here the CDR3 DNA reads TGTGCCAGCAGCGCGGACAGGGGAGGCACAGATACGCAGTATTTT. The entire variable domain, with the rest obtained from reference TRBV5-6 and TRBJ2-3, is as follows: DAGVTQSPTHLIKTRGQQVTLRCSPKSGHDTVSWYQQALGQGPQFIFQYYEEEERQRGNFPDRFSGHQFPNYSSELNVNALLLGDSALYLCASSADRGGTDTQYFGPGTRLTVL.

In DNA, the CDR3 is TGCGCCAGCAGCTCCAGGGGGGGTGCTTGGGATGAGCAGTTCTTC. This translates into CASSSRGGAWDEQFF. The chain recombines TRBV5-1 with TRBJ2-1; perhaps D is TRBD1 or TRBD2 (7 bases each). CDR3 length: 15 residues. The ends were cut back, 3 bases at V and 8 bases at J, with 18 bases in the middle. The germline V gene encodes CDR1 SGHRS and CDR2 YFSETQ.

This clonotype turned up a few times. V and J are TRBV5-1 and TRBJ2-1; D gene uncertain. In germline, CDR1 is SGHRS, CDR2 YFSETQ. Trimming shortened V by 1 base and J by 6 bases, and 11 bases separated the two germline ends. The length of the CDR3 is 14 residues. CDR3 sequence reads: CASSLSQIGNEQFF. CDR3 bases: TGCGCCAGCAGCTTGTCGCAGATCGGCAATGAGCAGTTCTTC.

This chain connects TRBV23-1 to TRBJ2-7; the D gene is possibly TRBD2 (6 bases). TRBV23-1 is sorted into the ORF group, with uncertain function. The CDR3 is 14 residues long. Trimming took off 7 bases at V and 3 bases at J, with 16 bases between the two ends. The CDR3 protein is CASKSAGLGYEQYF. In DNA, the CDR3 is TGCGCCAGCAAGTCGGCGGGGTTGGGCTACGAGCAGTACTTC.